These T cell receptor beta chains were read from a single sample in a study of identifying expanded T cells in peripheral blood. Clones were read by immunoSEQ multiplex PCR, and TCRdb kept only the in-frame ones, dropping some. The data contain around 57,000 clones, over 75% of them singletons. Sequencing used blood. These TCRs come from a person between 18 and 69 years old in good health. The CDR3 runs from the conserved cysteine through the conserved F or W. A D gene is named only where the DNA matches it firmly.

d_gene: TRBD1
v_gene: TRBV4-1
j_gene: TRBJ1-5
CDR3aa: CASSQEGQQPQHF

d_gene: NA
v_gene: TRBV5-6
j_gene: TRBJ2-7
CDR3aa: CASSWAGPSYEQYF

d_gene: NA
v_gene: TRBV30
j_gene: TRBJ1-3
CDR3aa: CAWSQGKSGNTIYF

d_gene: TRBD1
v_gene: TRBV4-1
j_gene: TRBJ2-7
CDR3aa: CASSQGQGSYEQYF

d_gene: NA
v_gene: TRBV5-4
j_gene: TRBJ2-2
CDR3aa: CASAQKTPFAGELFF

d_gene: NA
v_gene: TRBV6-1
j_gene: TRBJ2-5
CDR3aa: CASMGARETQYF

d_gene: NA
v_gene: TRBV10-2
j_gene: TRBJ1-2
CDR3aa: CASSESPGRAYGYTF

d_gene: TRBD2
v_gene: TRBV7-9
j_gene: TRBJ2-7
CDR3aa: CASSSGAGGPEQYF

d_gene: NA
v_gene: TRBV7-9
j_gene: TRBJ2-3
CDR3aa: CASSLGQGPSTDTQYF

d_gene: TRBD1
v_gene: TRBV11-2
j_gene: TRBJ2-3
CDR3aa: CASSLYRGVGTQYF

d_gene: NA
v_gene: TRBV5-4
j_gene: TRBJ2-3
CDR3aa: CASSLGQPDTQYF

d_gene: NA
v_gene: TRBV5-1
j_gene: TRBJ2-2
CDR3aa: CASSFAGPFSGTNTGELFF

d_gene: TRBD1
v_gene: TRBV4-1
j_gene: TRBJ2-1
CDR3aa: CASSQDQGAWNEQFF

d_gene: TRBD1
v_gene: TRBV7-8
j_gene: TRBJ1-5
CDR3aa: CASSLEWTGYQPQHF

d_gene: NA
v_gene: TRBV5-6
j_gene: TRBJ1-5
CDR3aa: CASSLFDRSNQPQHF

d_gene: NA
v_gene: TRBV6-4
j_gene: TRBJ2-6
CDR3aa: CASSDSNGISGANVLTF

d_gene: TRBD2
v_gene: TRBV29-1
j_gene: TRBJ2-3
CDR3aa: CSVKLAGGSTDTQYF

d_gene: NA
v_gene: TRBV19
j_gene: TRBJ2-3
CDR3aa: CASSKGRTDTQYF

d_gene: TRBD1
v_gene: TRBV28
j_gene: TRBJ2-2
CDR3aa: CASSRPGGGTGELFF

d_gene: NA
v_gene: TRBV28
j_gene: TRBJ1-5
CDR3aa: CASSLWQSGTYSNQPQHF

d_gene: TRBD1
v_gene: TRBV19
j_gene: TRBJ2-5
CDR3aa: CASSINLGTVQETQYF

d_gene: NA
v_gene: TRBV4-1
j_gene: TRBJ1-1
CDR3aa: CASSQGPGTLITEAFF

d_gene: NA
v_gene: TRBV5-1
j_gene: TRBJ2-2
CDR3aa: CASSLGNVFGELFF

d_gene: TRBD2
v_gene: TRBV25-1
j_gene: TRBJ2-1
CDR3aa: CASSALAGGRSYNEQFF

d_gene: TRBD1
v_gene: TRBV5-1
j_gene: TRBJ2-5
CDR3aa: CASTPGTGGYQETQYF

d_gene: NA
v_gene: TRBV19
j_gene: TRBJ2-2
CDR3aa: CASNWGSAVGTGELFF

d_gene: NA
v_gene: TRBV28
j_gene: TRBJ1-6
CDR3aa: CASSFERITPLHF

d_gene: NA
v_gene: TRBV9
j_gene: TRBJ1-3
CDR3aa: CASSVATGLTGNTIYF

d_gene: NA
v_gene: TRBV12-5
j_gene: TRBJ2-3
CDR3aa: CASADLTDTQYF

d_gene: NA
v_gene: TRBV20-1
j_gene: TRBJ1-2
CDR3aa: CSARSVYGYTF

d_gene: NA
v_gene: TRBV5-1
j_gene: TRBJ2-7
CDR3aa: CASSSKVGVGEQYF

d_gene: TRBD1
v_gene: TRBV6-1
j_gene: TRBJ1-1
CDR3aa: CASGDRGRTEAFF

d_gene: NA
v_gene: TRBV7-9
j_gene: TRBJ2-1
CDR3aa: CASSRSRNEQFF

d_gene: NA
v_gene: TRBV6-1
j_gene: TRBJ2-7
CDR3aa: CASSEAHRGTSYEQYF

d_gene: TRBD2
v_gene: TRBV4-3
j_gene: TRBJ2-7
CDR3aa: CASSQDIAGGPVEQYF

d_gene: TRBD1
v_gene: TRBV14
j_gene: TRBJ2-7
CDR3aa: CASSQEGQVSSYEQYF

d_gene: TRBD2
v_gene: TRBV2
j_gene: TRBJ2-2
CDR3aa: CASSEGRVAGTPTGELFF

d_gene: TRBD1
v_gene: TRBV27
j_gene: TRBJ2-2
CDR3aa: CASSPRDRGELFF

d_gene: TRBD2
v_gene: TRBV6-6
j_gene: TRBJ2-1
CDR3aa: CASSASGRHNEQFF

d_gene: NA
v_gene: TRBV19
j_gene: TRBJ2-7
CDR3aa: CASSIRLFSYEQYF

d_gene: NA
v_gene: TRBV2
j_gene: TRBJ2-7
CDR3aa: CASNLRISYEQYF

d_gene: NA
v_gene: TRBV18
j_gene: TRBJ1-1
CDR3aa: CASSPPAGFTEAFF

d_gene: TRBD1
v_gene: TRBV4-2
j_gene: TRBJ1-2
CDR3aa: CASSQETGSYGYTF

d_gene: TRBD1
v_gene: TRBV19
j_gene: TRBJ1-2
CDR3aa: CATSGQHYGYTF

d_gene: TRBD2
v_gene: TRBV11-3
j_gene: TRBJ2-5
CDR3aa: CASSSTAAGETQYF

d_gene: NA
v_gene: TRBV9
j_gene: TRBJ1-4
CDR3aa: CASSPSGGSEKLFF

d_gene: TRBD1
v_gene: TRBV27
j_gene: TRBJ1-5
CDR3aa: CASRKGGDRYNQPQHF